These T cell receptor beta chains were read from a single sample in a study of cytomegalovirus exposure and HLA in healthy donors. Only in-frame clones appear in the TCRdb table, and some are missing; sequencing was by immunoSEQ multiplex PCR. The data hold roughly 290,000 clones, with about 90% observed a single time. Sequencing used PBMCs. The receptors were sampled from a woman aged 18-29 years in good health and CMV-seronegative. Each CDR3 is given with its conserved first and last residue. Each record gives: D gene, CDR3 length, V gene, J gene, clone size, CDR3 protein, CDR3 DNA. The D gene is left open where the match is weak. Expanded clones get a size class; other rows say once, few or many, or leave the size out.

TRBD1	17	TRBV2	TRBJ1-3	.	CASSEGGAGGSGNTIYF	TGTGCCAGCAGTGAAGGGGGGGCAGGGGGCTCTGGAAACACCATATATTTT
TRBD2	13	TRBV10-2	TRBJ2-3	.	CASRGGGRDTQYF	TGCGCCAGCAGGGGCGGGGGGAGGGATACGCAGTATTTT
.	17	TRBV15	TRBJ2-3	.	CATSRDFLTRGTDTQYF	TGTGCCACCAGCAGAGATTTTTTGACTAGAGGGACAGATACGCAGTATTTT
TRBD1	18	TRBV29-1	TRBJ2-2	.	CSATPGTGSKRNTGELFF	TGCAGCGCGACTCCCGGGACAGGGTCGAAGCGGAACACCGGGGAGCTGTTTTTT
.	14	TRBV7-9	TRBJ2-5	.	CASSPRSSLETQYF	TGTGCCAGCAGTCCACGATCCAGTTTGGAGACCCAGTACTTC
.	14	TRBV4-1	TRBJ1-1	.	CASSQDGGATAAFF	TGCGCCAGCAGCCAAGACGGGGGGGCGACCGCGGCTTTCTTT
.	14	TRBV11-2	TRBJ1-4	.	CASRGAMYNEKLFF	TGTGCCAGCAGGGGGGCCATGTATAATGAAAAACTGTTTTTT
.	14	TRBV6-6	TRBJ1-4	.	CASSFRVSDEKLFF	TGTGCCAGCAGCTTTCGGGTCAGCGATGAAAAACTGTTTTTT
.	16	TRBV5-1	TRBJ2-3	.	CASSFVLSSVPGTQYF	TGCGCCAGCAGCTTCGTCCTTAGTAGCGTCCCTGGTACGCAGTATTTT
.	15	TRBV2	TRBJ1-4	.	CASLSQGATNEKLFF	TGTGCCAGCCTGTCCCAGGGCGCAACTAATGAAAAACTGTTTTTT
TRBD2	13	TRBV5-1	TRBJ2-5	.	CASFLAGEETQYF	TGCGCCAGCTTCCTAGCGGGGGAAGAGACCCAGTACTTC
TRBD2	16	TRBV5-4	TRBJ2-7	once	CASSLQVSGGPYEQYF	TGTGCCAGCAGCTTGCAGGTGTCGGGGGGGCCCTACGAGCAGTACTTC
TRBD1	16	TRBV12-5	TRBJ1-5	.	CASGLGGTGGGQPQHF	TGTGCTAGTGGTTTGGGCGGGACAGGGGGCGGTCAGCCCCAGCATTTT
TRBD2	15	TRBV10-1	TRBJ2-3	.	CASSESVLTSTTQYF	TGCGCCAGCAGTGAGTCGGTGTTGACTAGCACCACGCAGTATTTT
.	14	TRBV7-3	TRBJ2-1	.	CASSQTVGVAEQFF	TGTGCCAGCAGCCAAACGGTCGGAGTCGCCGAGCAGTTCTTC
.	14	TRBV4-1	TRBJ1-5	.	CASSQVLRDQPQHF	TGCGCCAGCAGCCAAGTCCTCAGGGATCAGCCCCAGCATTTT
.	14	TRBV9	TRBJ1-1	.	CASTALTLNTEAFF	TGTGCCAGCACCGCACTTACCCTGAACACTGAAGCTTTCTTT
TRBD1	18	TRBV5-1	TRBJ1-1	few	CASSLYWDRGHGNTEAFF	TGCGCCAGCAGCTTGTATTGGGACAGGGGGCATGGGAACACTGAAGCTTTCTTT
.	13	TRBV19	TRBJ2-1	.	CASSPGQGYEQFF	TGTGCCAGTAGTCCAGGTCAGGGTTATGAGCAGTTCTTC
TRBD1	15	TRBV6-1	TRBJ2-7	.	CASSDWTGSSYEQYF	TGTGCCAGCAGTGACTGGACAGGATCCTCCTACGAGCAGTACTTC
.	14	TRBV5-4	TRBJ2-2	.	CASRSTMGAGELFF	TGTGCCAGCAGGAGCACAATGGGCGCCGGGGAGCTGTTTTTT
.	16	TRBV6-5	TRBJ1-6	.	CASSYSLGSNGSPLHF	TGTGCCAGCAGTTACTCATTGGGGAGTAACGGTTCACCCCTCCACTTT
.	11	TRBV6-1	TRBJ1-6	.	CASSANSPLHF	TGTGCCAGCAGTGCCAATTCCCCCCTCCACTTT
TRBD1	14	TRBV18	TRBJ2-7	.	CASSTGTGGYEQYF	TGTGCCAGCTCCACCGGGACAGGGGGCTACGAGCAGTACTTC
TRBD2	15	TRBV11-1	TRBJ2-7	few	CASSPVLAGGDEQYF	TGTGCCAGCAGCCCCGTGCTAGCGGGGGGCGACGAGCAGTACTTC
.	15	TRBV9	TRBJ2-2	few	CASSVAPTNTGELFF	TGTGCCAGCAGCGTAGCCCCAACGAACACCGGGGAGCTGTTTTTT
TRBD2	12	TRBV5-1	TRBJ2-7	few	CASNGRTYEQYF	TGCGCCAGCAACGGGAGGACCTACGAGCAGTACTTC
.	14	TRBV6-5	TRBJ2-3	.	CASSRGRVVDTQYF	TGTGCCAGCAGTAGGGGAAGGGTAGTTGATACGCAGTATTTT
.	11	TRBV30	TRBJ1-2	.	CAHTEARGYTF	TGTGCCCACACGGAGGCAAGGGGCTACACCTTC
TRBD1	15	TRBV19	TRBJ2-2	.	CASRTQLRGTGELFF	TGTGCCAGTAGGACTCAACTCAGGGGGACCGGGGAGCTGTTTTTT
.	11	TRBV5-1	TRBJ2-5	.	CASRRQETQYF	TGCGCCAGCAGGAGACAAGAGACCCAGTACTTC
.	16	TRBV5-5	TRBJ1-4	.	CASSLGRNTRSEKLFF	TGTGCCAGCAGCTTGGGCCGAAATACGCGGAGTGAAAAACTGTTTTTT
.	16	TRBV2	TRBJ1-1	.	CASQFYPQGANTEAFF	TGTGCCAGCCAATTTTACCCTCAGGGCGCTAACACTGAAGCTTTCTTT
TRBD2	16	TRBV2	TRBJ2-7	once	CASSLGLAGGLREQYF	TGTGCCAGCAGCCTTGGACTAGCGGGGGGGCTGAGGGAGCAGTACTTC
.	15	TRBV5-8	TRBJ2-1	.	CASSEGQSSYNEQFF	TGTGCCAGCAGCGAGGGCCAAAGCTCCTACAATGAGCAGTTCTTC
.	16	TRBV6-6	TRBJ2-7	.	CASSSTEGDRSYEQYF	TGTGCCAGCAGTTCAACCGAGGGCGATCGCTCCTACGAGCAGTACTTC
TRBD1	15	TRBV4-1	TRBJ1-3	.	CASSYGTGTGNTIYF	TGCGCCAGCAGCTACGGGACAGGGACCGGAAACACCATATATTTT
.	12	TRBV6-1	TRBJ2-7	.	CASSERAYEQYF	TGTGCCAGCAGTGAACGAGCCTACGAGCAGTACTTC
.	13	TRBV19	TRBJ1-4	.	CASIGGGYSPPDF	TGTGCCAGTATAGGAGGAGGATACTCGCCTCCTGATTTT
TRBD1	16	TRBV4-1	TRBJ2-7	.	CASSQVTGASSYEQCF	TGCGCCAGCAGCCAGGTGACAGGGGCCAGCTCCTACGAGCAGTGCTTC
.	19	TRBV7-8	TRBJ1-6	.	CASSPRMNWNIVTNSPLHF	TGTGCCAGCAGCCCGCGGATGAACTGGAACATAGTCACGAATTCACCCCTCCACTTT
.	14	TRBV9	TRBJ2-5	.	CASSPWEGVETQYF	TGTGCCAGCAGCCCATGGGAGGGGGTAGAGACCCAGTACTTC
TRBD2	15	TRBV6-1	TRBJ2-1	.	CASRPAGTGYNEQFF	TGTGCCAGCAGGCCAGCGGGGACGGGGTACAATGAGCAGTTCTTC
.	14	TRBV29-1	TRBJ1-1	.	CSVEGGFLGTEAFF	TGCAGCGTTGAGGGGGGTTTCTTGGGGACTGAAGCTTTCTTT